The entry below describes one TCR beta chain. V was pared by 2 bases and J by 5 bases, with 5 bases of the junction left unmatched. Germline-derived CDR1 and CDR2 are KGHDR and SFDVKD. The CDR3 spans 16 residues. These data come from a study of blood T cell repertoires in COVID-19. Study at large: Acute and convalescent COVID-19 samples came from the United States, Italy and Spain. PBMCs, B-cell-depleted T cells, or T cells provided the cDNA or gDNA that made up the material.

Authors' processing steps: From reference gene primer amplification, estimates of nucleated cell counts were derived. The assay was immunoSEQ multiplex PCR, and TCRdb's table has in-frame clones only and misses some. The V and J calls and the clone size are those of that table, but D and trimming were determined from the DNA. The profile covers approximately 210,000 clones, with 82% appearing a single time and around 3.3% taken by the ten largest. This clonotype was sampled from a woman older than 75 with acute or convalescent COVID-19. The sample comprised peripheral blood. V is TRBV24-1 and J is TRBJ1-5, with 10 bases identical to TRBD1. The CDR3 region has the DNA TGTGCCACCAGTGATTCGGGAGGGACAGGGGATCAGCCCCAGCATTTT. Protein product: CATSDSGGTGDQPQHF.